These 28 T cell receptor beta chains came from one sample sequenced in a study of beta chain features in type 1 diabetes. These receptors are not linked to any known antigen. General observations from the study: Patients with Type 1 diabetes showed moderately but significantly shorter TCRB CDR3s in all four CD4+ subsets.

Sequencing targeted expressed TCRB transcripts, as all isolated RNA had been reverse transcribed. Sequencing was performed with immunoSEQ multiplex PCR; in TCRdb, only in-frame clones are kept and a portion is missing. The table lists more than 300,000 clones, 10% to 15% of them singletons, with about 0.01% in the top ten. Sequenced input: naive CD4+ T cells from blood. Receptor source: a woman younger than 30 with type 1 diabetes.

This clone was counted a few times. The V gene is TRBV18, the J gene TRBJ1-1; possible D gene TRBD1, 6 bases. Trimming took 0 bases from V and 11 from J, leaving 10 bases between them. Looked up from germline, CDR1 is KGHSH and CDR2 is LQKENI. The CDR3 is 12 amino acids. DNA for the CDR3: TGTGCCAGCTCACCACCTGACAGGTCCGCTTTCTTT. This codes for CASSPPDRSAFF.

The gene calls are TRBV5-4 and TRBJ2-5; the D is unclear. The CDR3 runs 13 residues. The V end lost 3 bases, the J end lost 1 base, and 7 bases lay between the germline ends. Germline V gene data show CDR1 as SGHNT and CDR2 as YYREEE (reference sequence). CDR3 sequence: CASSSRSQETQYF. CDR3 DNA sequence: TGTGCCAGCAGCTCCCGTAGCCAAGAGACCCAGTACTTC.

The chain joins TRBV5-6 to TRBJ2-1; D ambiguous. The V end was cut by 2 bases, the J end by 6 bases, with 9 bases between. There are 13 residues in the CDR3. The germline gives CDR1 SGHDT, CDR2 YYEEEE. Here the CDR3 reads CASSFSHSNEQFF. CDR3 DNA sequence: TGTGCCAGCAGCTTTTCCCACAGCAATGAGCAGTTCTTC. Based on the CDR3 plus reference TRBV5-6 and TRBJ2-1, the full variable domain is DAGVTQSPTHLIKTRGQQVTLRCSPKSGHDTVSWYQQALGQGPQFIFQYYEEEERQRGNFPDRFSGHQFPNYSSELNVNALLLGDSALYLCASSFSHSNEQFFGPGTRLTVL.

This clone was seen a few times. This sequence joins TRBV21-1 and TRBJ1-2. TRBV21-1 is a known pseudogene. CDR3 length: 17 residues. The CDR3, as DNA: TGTGCCAGCAGCAAAGGCGGCCGGGATACGCGACGCTATGGCTACACCTTC. Translated: CASSKGGRDTRRYGYTF.

This clone has more than one count but fewer than ten. V and J are TRBV19 and TRBJ2-1; a possible D gene is TRBD2 (5 bases). The CDR3 totals 12 residues. Germline V gene data show CDR1 as LNHDA and CDR2 as SQIVND (reference sequence). V lost 7 bases to trimming and J lost 9 bases, with 13 bases between them. CDR3 in DNA: TGTGCCAGTACCCTCGGAGGAGCTGAGCAGTTCTTC. Its protein is CASTLGGAEQFF.

This clone was detected only a few times. The J gene is TRBJ2-1, the V gene TRBV5-6; D perhaps matches TRBD2 (6 bases). CDR1 is SGHDT, CDR2 YYEEEE, per germline. V dropped 4 bases and J dropped 4 bases, with 15 bases sitting between them. CDR3 length: 15 amino acids. In DNA, the CDR3 is TGTGCCAGCAGCCTGAGGTCGGGGGTATACAATGAGCAGTTCTTC. It encodes CASSLRSGVYNEQFF.

This clone has only a few counts. The CDR3, as DNA: TGTGCCAGCATCCTCCGGGGGAACACTGAAGCTTTCTTT. Encoded protein: CASILRGNTEAFF. This chain connects TRBV13 to TRBJ1-1; no clear D gene. The CDR3 extends over 13 amino acids. Germline CDR1 and CDR2: PRHDT and FYEKMQ (reference sequence). The V gene lost 7 bases and the J gene lost 1 base, with 10 bases spanning the gap. Combining the CDR3 with reference TRBV13 and TRBJ1-1 gives the whole variable domain AAGVIQSPRHLIKEKRETATLKCYPIPRHDTVYWYQQGPGQDPQFLISFYEKMQSDKGSIPDRFSAQQFSDYHSELNMSSLELGDSALYFCASILRGNTEAFFGQGTRLTVV.

The chain uses TRBV18 and TRBJ2-3; 9 bases line up with TRBD1. CDR3 length: 17 residues. Germline values: CDR1 KGHSH, CDR2 LQKENI. After removal of 6 bases from V and 4 bases from J, the junction contained 14 bases not matched to a gene. DNA of the CDR3: TGTGCCAGCTCGCGCATGATGGACAGGGGCCCCGCAGATACGCAGTATTTT. Amino acids: CASSRMMDRGPADTQYF.

The gene calls are TRBV5-1 and TRBJ2-5, with D hard to call. V was pared by 3 bases and J by 4 bases, with 13 bases between. CDR3 size: 14 residues. Germline V gives CDR1 SGHRS, CDR2 YFSETQ. The CDR3 is CASSSLLRRETQYF. CDR3 nucleotide sequence: TGCGCCAGCAGCTCTCTCCTTAGGAGAGAGACCCAGTACTTC.

On this clone: This sample includes further DNA sequences coding for the same CDR3. This chain links TRBV29-1 with TRBJ1-1; possible D gene TRBD1, 5 bases. Germline V gives CDR1 SQVTM, CDR2 ANQGSEA. The CDR3 covers 12 residues. V shed 4 bases and J shed 5 bases, with 11 bases lying between them. CDR3 loop: CSVGPGGTEAFF. The CDR3 coding sequence is TGCAGCGTTGGGCCCGGGGGAACTGAAGCTTTCTTT.

This clone has only a few counts. The V call is TRBV4-2, the J call TRBJ2-4; D possibly corresponds to TRBD1 (6 bases). The CDR3 spans 15 residues. The germline V gene has CDR1 LGHNA and CDR2 YNFKEQ. V was shortened by 4 bases and J by 6 bases, with 16 bases between the two germline ends. The CDR3 DNA reads as TGTGCCAGCAGCCCTACTTGGACAGTCAGAAACATTCAGTACTTC. Protein sequence: CASSPTWTVRNIQYF.

The chain joins TRBV10-3 to TRBJ1-1; D unclear. The CDR3 has 13 amino acids. V lost 7 bases and J lost 1, with 10 bases in between. Germline V CDR1 and CDR2: ENHRY, SYGVKD. CDR3 in DNA: TGTGCCATCACGGGAGGGTGGAACACTGAAGCTTTCTTT. It yields the protein CAITGGWNTEAFF.

Regarding this clone: The sample has other DNA sequences that encode this CDR3 too. The gene calls are TRBV18 and TRBJ1-5; TRBD1 might be the D (5 bases). The CDR3 runs to 13 residues. Per the germline V gene, CDR1 is KGHSH and CDR2 is LQKENI. Trimming left V 3 bases short and J 7 bases short, with 10 bases between. CDR3 in amino acids: CASSPGRDQPQHF. CDR3 in DNA: TGTGCCAGCTCACCTGGGAGGGACCAGCCCCAGCATTTT.

CDR3 residues: CASSKGGQGGDQPQHF. CDR3 bases: TGTGCCAGCAGCAAAGGGGGACAGGGCGGGGATCAGCCCCAGCATTTT. This chain links TRBV21-1 with TRBJ1-5; the D call in the table, TRBD1, was not verified against the DNA. TRBV21-1 is a documented pseudogene. This CDR3 comprises 16 residues.

In this sample, this clone turned up a few times. The gene calls are TRBV27 and TRBJ1-6; 7 nucleotides agree with TRBD1. The CDR3 totals 16 residues. From germline, CDR1 is MNHEY and CDR2 SMNVEV (reference sequence). Losses at the gene ends were 5 bases for V and 9 bases for J; bases not matched to a gene: 13. The CDR3 reads CASSPRQGGGGSPLHF. The CDR3 DNA sequence: TGTGCCAGCAGTCCTCGACAGGGTGGAGGGGGTTCACCCCTCCACTTT.

J is TRBJ1-1 and V is TRBV7-9, with D possibly being TRBD1 (6 bases). The CDR3 runs 15 residues. Trimming shortened V by 3 bases and J by 5 bases, and 16 bases separated the two germline ends. From germline, CDR1 is SEHNR and CDR2 FQNEAQ (reference sequence). DNA of the CDR3: TGTGCCAGCAGCTTTTACACACAGGGAATGACTGAAGCTTTCTTT. Translated: CASSFYTQGMTEAFF. Based on the CDR3 plus reference TRBV7-9 and TRBJ1-1, the full variable domain is DTGVSQNPRHKITKRGQNVTFRCDPISEHNRLYWYRQTLGQGPEFLTYFQNEAQLEKSRLLSDRFSAERPKGSFSTLEIQRTEQGDSAMYLCASSFYTQGMTEAFFGQGTRLTVV.

The rearrangement links TRBV5-6 to TRBJ2-6; D call uncertain. The CDR3 spans 14 residues. V shed 5 bases and J shed 0 bases, with 6 bases lying between them. Germline V CDR1 and CDR2: SGHDT, YYEEEE. The CDR3 loop is CASRPSSGANVLTF. CDR3 nucleotide sequence: TGTGCCAGCAGGCCTAGCTCTGGGGCCAACGTCCTGACTTTC.

The chain joins TRBV28 to TRBJ1-2; D not certain. V shed 6 bases and J shed 4 bases, with 18 bases lying between them. Per germline, CDR1 MDHEN and CDR2 SYDVKM. The CDR3 spans 15 residues. The CDR3 protein is CASSPRLPPTYGYTF. DNA for the CDR3: TGTGCCAGCAGCCCCAGGTTGCCTCCCACCTATGGCTACACCTTC.

The gene calls are TRBV4-3 and TRBJ2-5, with TRBD2 matching over 10 bases. The germline gives CDR1 LGHNA, CDR2 YSLEER. V trimming: 6 bases; J trimming: 0 bases; junction bases outside the gene matches: 4. The CDR3 extends over 15 amino acids. The CDR3 DNA reads as TGCGCCAGCAGTCAACTAGCGGGGAACCAAGAGACCCAGTACTTC. This gives the protein CASSQLAGNQETQYF.

This clone was recorded only once. V and J are TRBV23-1 and TRBJ1-3; D perhaps matches TRBD1 (6 bases). TRBV23-1 is classed as an ORF, of uncertain function. The CDR3 spans 16 residues. The V gene lost 5 bases and the J gene lost 1 base, with 15 bases spanning the gap. CDR3 nucleotide sequence: TGCGCCAGCAGTTGCTACAGGGAACCATCTGGAAACACCATATATTTT. Amino acid sequence: CASSCYREPSGNTIYF.

The chain links TRBV18 to TRBJ2-7; 8 bases align to TRBD1. The V segment lost 2 bases and the J segment 6 bases; nucleotides outside the gene matches: 9. Germline V gives CDR1 KGHSH, CDR2 LQKENI. This CDR3 region has 15 residues. The CDR3: CASSPTGTGSLEQYF. The CDR3 DNA reads TGTGCCAGCTCACCAACCGGGACAGGCTCCCTCGAGCAGTACTTC.

This clone has a handful of counts. The CDR3 sequence is CASRQGLAAYEQYF. CDR3 DNA: TGTGCCAGCAGACAAGGACTAGCGGCCTACGAGCAGTACTTC. The chain couples TRBV5-4 to TRBJ2-7; 10 bases map to TRBD2. The trim removed 5 bases at V and 2 bases at J, leaving 4 bases unmatched. Germline loops: CDR1 SGHNT, CDR2 YYREEE (reference sequence). The CDR3 has 14 amino acids.

The V and J genes are TRBV18 and TRBJ2-3; TRBD2 matches at 15 bases. The ends lost 1 base at V and 8 bases at J; junction bases unmatched: 4. The CDR3 has 16 residues. CDR1 and CDR2 (germline): KGHSH, LQKENI. CDR3: CASSPRTSGRDVTQYF. CDR3 bases: TGTGCCAGCTCACCACGGACTAGCGGGAGGGACGTTACGCAGTATTTT. The whole variable domain, filled in from reference TRBV18 and TRBJ2-3, reads NAGVMQNPRHLVRRRGQEARLRCSPMKGHSHVYWYRQLPEEGLKFMVYLQKENIIDESGMPKERFSAEFPKEGPSILRIQQVVRGDSAAYFCASSPRTSGRDVTQYFGPGTRLTVL.

This clone turned up a few times. The chain combines TRBV4-3 with TRBJ2-3; TRBD2 matches 16 bases. Germline V CDR1 and CDR2: LGHNA, YSLEER. The CDR3 is 19 residues long. The ends lost 1 base at V and 1 base at J; junction bases unmatched: 5. The CDR3 sequence is CASSQAGTSGRVGTDTQYF. CDR3 DNA sequence: TGCGCCAGCAGCCAAGCCGGGACTAGCGGGAGGGTGGGCACAGATACGCAGTATTTT.

In this sample, this clone turned up a few times. The chain carries TRBV29-1 and TRBJ2-2, with TRBD2 matching 11 bases. Germline V lookup: CDR1 SQVTM, CDR2 ANQGSEA. After removal of 6 bases from V and 6 bases from J, the junction contained 3 bases not matched to a gene. The CDR3 has 13 residues. The CDR3 DNA reads as TGCAGCGTAGGGACTAGCGGTCCCGGGGAGCTGTTTTTT. The encoded protein is CSVGTSGPGELFF.

The genes are TRBV29-1 and TRBJ1-1, with 7 bases matching TRBD1. The germline V gene has CDR1 SQVTM and CDR2 ANQGSEA. The CDR3 has 12 residues. V lost 7 bases to trimming and J lost 1 base; unmatched junction nucleotides: 3. The CDR3 nucleotides are TGCAGCGGGGGACAGTCGAACACTGAAGCTTTCTTT. It encodes CSGGQSNTEAFF.

In the case of this clone: One end of the junction is discordant with germline, which a read error may explain. CDR3 bases: TGTGCTAGCAGCATCAGGGATCGGGAGACCCAGTACTTC. Its translation: CASSIRDRETQYF. The chain recombines TRBV7-7 with TRBJ2-5, with a tentative D call TRBD1 (5 bases). Germline V gene lookup returns CDR1 SSHAT and CDR2 FNYEAQ (reference sequence). This CDR3 has 13 amino acids. Filled out from reference TRBV7-7 and TRBJ2-5, the complete variable domain reads GAGVSQSPRYKVTKRGQDVTLRCDPISSHATLYWYQQALGQGPEFLTYFNYEAQPDKSGLPSDRFSAERPEGSISTLTIQRTEQRDSAMYRCASSIRDRETQYFGPGTRLLVL.

V gene TRBV4-3 combines with J gene TRBJ2-7; 10 bases match TRBD1. The CDR3 runs to 16 residues. V lost 4 bases, J lost 1 base, and 7 bases stayed unmatched. Germline V gives CDR1 LGHNA, CDR2 YSLEER. DNA of the CDR3: TGCGCCAGCAGCCGGACCGGGACAGGGGAATCCTACGAGCAGTACTTC. As protein: CASSRTGTGESYEQYF.